This T cell receptor (beta chain) was captured in a study of blood T cell repertoires in COVID-19. Sequenced by immunoSEQ multiplex PCR; TCRdb stores in-frame clones only, minus some. The profile shows around 700,000 clones, about 90% of them singletons. Looked up from germline, CDR1 is SGHDT and CDR2 is YYEEEE. Trimming pared 2 bases from V and 4 bases from J, leaving 25 bases between. The CDR3 is 18 amino acids. This TCR was recovered from a woman between 18 and 30 years old with acute or convalescent COVID-19. Sequenced input: peripheral blood. The chain employs TRBV5-6 and TRBJ2-7; the D gene is possibly TRBD1 (7 bases). The chain's CDR3 is CASSLRGVGGTASYEQYF. CDR3 coding DNA: TGTGCCAGCAGCTTAAGGGGGGTCGGTGGGACAGCCTCTTACGAGCAGTACTTC.